This T cell receptor beta chain was observed in a study of T-cell memory formation after mild COVID-19. Study-level information: The two donors had largely donor-specific TCR clusters. Study conclusions and caveats: Day 15 to 85 contracting clones showed balanced CD4/CD8; day 15 to 37 expanders favored CD4+. Largely, contracting CD4+ clones fell within CM and EM, and contracting CD8+ clones within EMRA.

Libraries for TCRalpha and TCRbeta carried sample barcodes and unique molecular identifiers via 5'RACE. From the 5' RACE reads, TCRdb called clonotypes with MiXCR, one entry per CDR3 protein. The data contain about 400,000 distinct CDR3 sequences, around a sixth of them singletons. This clonotype was seen only once. Its antigen is as yet unknown. Germline V gives CDR1 SQVTM, CDR2 ANQGSEA. CDR3 length: 13 amino acids. The V end lost 0 bases, the J end lost 8 bases, and 13 bases lay between the germline ends. Sequenced material: PBMCs or a T cell subset sorted from them (not recorded which). This chain connects TRBV29-1 to TRBJ1-2; D gene ambiguous. This TCR was recovered from a man between 18 and 29 years old who had mild COVID-19 (a few samples of this study predate the infection). Cell type and time point are not known. The CDR3 region has the DNA TGCAGCGTTGAAGAATGGACCTCCCGGGGCTACACCTTC. Its protein product is CSVEEWTSRGYTF.